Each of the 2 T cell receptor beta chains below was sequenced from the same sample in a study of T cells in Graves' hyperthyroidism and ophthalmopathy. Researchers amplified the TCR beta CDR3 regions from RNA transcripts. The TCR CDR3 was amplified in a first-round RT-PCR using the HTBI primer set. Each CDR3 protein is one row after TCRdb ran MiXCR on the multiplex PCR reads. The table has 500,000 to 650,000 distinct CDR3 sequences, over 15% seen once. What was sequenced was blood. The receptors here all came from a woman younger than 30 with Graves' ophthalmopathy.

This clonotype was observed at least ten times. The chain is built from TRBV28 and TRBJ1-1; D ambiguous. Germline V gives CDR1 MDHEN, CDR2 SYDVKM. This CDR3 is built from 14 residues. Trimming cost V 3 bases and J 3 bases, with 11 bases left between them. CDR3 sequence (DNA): TGTGCCAGCAGTTTCGTGCGGGGATACACTGAAGCTTTCTTT. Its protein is CASSFVRGYTEAFF.

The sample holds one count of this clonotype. CDR3 loop: CATSRPNPNYGYTF. CDR3 nucleotide sequence: TGTGCCACCAGCAGACCCAATCCTAACTATGGCTACACCTTC. The chain recombines TRBV15 with TRBJ1-2; D call uncertain. V was clipped by 2 bases and J by 0 bases, with 7 bases between them. This CDR3 has 14 amino acids. CDR1 LNHNV and CDR2 YYDKDF come from the germline V gene (reference sequence).